Each of the 27 T cell receptor beta chains below was sequenced from the same sample in a study of cytomegalovirus exposure and HLA in healthy donors (dated by TCRdb to about 2017). To prepare the library, the immunoSEQ multiplex PCR assay was applied. A mixture of 60 forward primers for TCR Vbeta segments and 13 reverse primers for TCR Jbeta segments was used in the multiplex PCR. TCRdb limited this immuneACCESS table to in-frame rearrangements with V and J called. A share of clones is missing; checked studies link under half to unresolved V genes, and the rest is unexplained. For this sample there are about 120,000 clones; 78% appear just once. Clones ranked in the top ten supply approximately 11% of the sample. The sequenced material came from PBMCs. These receptors came from a man aged 25 to 40 in good health and CMV-seropositive.

The chain has TRBV5-1 and TRBJ2-5, with 8 bases lining up with TRBD2. The germline CDR1 and CDR2 sequences are SGHRS and YFSETQ. Trimming at V came to 0 bases and at J to 5 bases, leaving 6 bases not matched to a gene. This CDR3 has 15 residues. Here the CDR3 reads CASSLAGTSGETQYF. CDR3 DNA: TGCGCCAGCAGCTTGGCCGGGACTAGTGGGGAGACCCAGTACTTC.

This clone was recorded once. This sequence joins TRBV30 and TRBJ2-7; 9 bases are shared with TRBD1. Per the germline V gene, CDR1 is GTSNPN and CDR2 is SVGIG (reference sequence). V shed 4 bases and J 0 bases; nucleotides not matched to a gene: 16. This CDR3 is 18 amino acids long. The CDR3 here is CAWTARDRVAWTSYEQYF. The CDR3 DNA is TGTGCCTGGACCGCCCGGGACAGGGTTGCCTGGACCTCCTACGAGCAGTACTTC.

The rearrangement links TRBV7-9 to TRBJ2-5; TRBD2 is a possible D gene (5 bases). The CDR3 contains 12 residues. CDR1 and CDR2 (germline): SEHNR, FQNEAQ (reference sequence). V lost 8 bases to trimming and J lost 5 bases, with 12 bases between them. The chain's CDR3 is CASAAGLETQYF. DNA of the CDR3: TGTGCCAGCGCGGCGGGTCTGGAGACCCAGTACTTC.

The chain carries TRBV10-3 and TRBJ2-1; possibly TRBD1 for D (5 bases). Trimming removed 10 bases at V and 6 bases at J, with 22 bases between. Per germline, CDR1 ENHRY and CDR2 SYGVKD. The CDR3 totals 15 residues. The CDR3 bases are TGTGCCACGCAGAACGGAGCTGCAAGGGGCAATGAGCAGTTCTTC. Residues: CATQNGAARGNEQFF.

The genes are TRBV5-1 and TRBJ2-3; 8 bases fit TRBD2. The CDR3 spans 15 residues. From germline, CDR1 is SGHRS and CDR2 YFSETQ. Trimming removed 1 base from V and 4 bases from J; junction bases left unmatched: 5. The CDR3 loop is CASSLPAGDSDTQYF. CDR3 coding DNA: TGCGCCAGCAGCTTGCCAGCGGGGGATTCAGATACGCAGTATTTT.

Comments on this clone: Its ends do not fully match the called genes, so a read error is possible. The rearrangement uses TRBV7-7 and TRBJ2-7, with D maybe TRBD2 (6 bases). This CDR3 comprises 13 residues. CDR1 and CDR2 (germline): SSHAT, FNYEAQ (reference sequence). The CDR3 bases are TGTGCTAGCAGTCCTACTATGGGGGGCGAGCAGTACTTC. Amino acid sequence: CASSPTMGGEQYF.

This chain joins TRBV18 and TRBJ2-1; TRBD2 matches 10 bases. The CDR3 contains 19 residues. After removal of 1 base from V and 0 bases from J, the junction contained 9 bases not matched to a gene. Germline values: CDR1 KGHSH, CDR2 LQKENI. The CDR3 spells CASSPQISGRFGSYNEQFF. The CDR3 DNA is TGTGCCAGCTCACCACAAATTAGCGGGAGGTTTGGCTCCTACAATGAGCAGTTCTTC. Together with reference TRBV18 and TRBJ2-1, the CDR3 gives the full variable domain: NAGVMQNPRHLVRRRGQEARLRCSPMKGHSHVYWYRQLPEEGLKFMVYLQKENIIDESGMPKERFSAEFPKEGPSILRIQQVVRGDSAAYFCASSPQISGRFGSYNEQFFGPGTRLTVL.

This chain uses TRBV5-1 with TRBJ2-7; 8 bases are a match to TRBD2. V shed 2 bases and J 6 bases; nucleotides not matched to a gene: 10. In germline, CDR1 is SGHRS, CDR2 YFSETQ. CDR3 length equals 15 residues. The CDR3, as DNA: TGCGCCAGCAGCTTAAGTGGGACTAGGCTCTCCGAGCAGTACTTC. Protein product: CASSLSGTRLSEQYF.

The sample holds one count of this clone. The chain joins TRBV10-3 to TRBJ2-1, with 14 bases fitting TRBD2. This CDR3 is 16 amino acids long. The ends lost 10 bases at V and 1 base at J; junction bases unmatched: 6. Germline CDR1 ENHRY, CDR2 SYGVKD. The CDR3 coding sequence is TGTGCCACGTCGGGACTAGCGGGAGCGTCCTACAATGAGCAGTTCTTC. This codes for CATSGLAGASYNEQFF.

The rearrangement joins TRBV11-2 to TRBJ2-7; TRBD2 matches 11 bases. Looked up from germline, CDR1 is SGHAT and CDR2 is FQNNGV. The CDR3 consists of 15 residues. V gave up 6 bases and J gave up 1 base; unmatched junction bases: 5. The CDR3 nucleotides read TGTGCCAGCAGTACCGGGACTAGCGGATCCTACGAGCAGTACTTC. Translation gives CASSTGTSGSYEQYF.

This clone was seen a few times. The chain uses TRBV2 and TRBJ1-4; maybe TRBD1 (5 bases). The CDR3 sequence is 13 residues long. V was trimmed by 4 bases and J by 8 bases, leaving 11 bases between them. The V gene's germline CDR1 is SNHLY and CDR2 FYNNEI. In nucleotides, the CDR3 is TGTGCCAGCAGTGTTCAGGGTTGGGAAAAACTGTTTTTT. Its protein product is CASSVQGWEKLFF.

The chain joins TRBV10-3 to TRBJ1-1; 8 nucleotides agree with TRBD1. The V gene end was trimmed by 5 bases and the J gene end by 5 bases; junction bases not matched to a gene: 7. The CDR3 loop spans 14 amino acids. Germline V CDR1 and CDR2: ENHRY, SYGVKD. The CDR3 DNA follows: TGTGCCATCAGTTCAGGGGGCTCGCGTACTGAAGCTTTCTTT. Translating gives CAISSGGSRTEAFF.

The rearrangement joins TRBV13 to TRBJ2-3; no definite D call. The germline V gene has CDR1 PRHDT and CDR2 FYEKMQ (reference sequence). The CDR3 loop spans 13 amino acids. Between the trimmed V and J ends, which lost 7 bases and 2 bases, there was a span of 10 bases. CDR3 coding DNA: TGTGCCAGCACCGGGTCTCCCACAGATACGCAGTATTTT. It translates to CASTGSPTDTQYF.

In this sample, this clone turned up a few times. The gene calls are TRBV21-1 and TRBJ1-5; the D call of TRBD1 is as the table states it, not checked on the DNA. TRBV21-1 is shown as a pseudogene. CDR3 length: 9 amino acids. CDR3 in DNA: TGTGCCAGCGGCCGGACAGAGGGTTTT. It specifies CASGRTEGF.

J is TRBJ2-7 and V is TRBV7-8, with a tentative D call TRBD2 (7 bases). Germline-derived CDR1 and CDR2 are SGHVS and FQNEAQ. The CDR3 totals 16 residues. V lost 8 bases, J lost 3 bases, and 23 bases lay in between. CDR3 bases: TGTGCCAGCGGGAGGGGGAGCCGGGCGGAGATCTACGAGCAGTACTTC. It yields the protein CASGRGSRAEIYEQYF.

In its sample, this clone was seen a few times. The chain combines TRBV10-1 with TRBJ2-7; TRBD2 agrees at 7 bases. CDR1 and CDR2 from the germline V gene are WNHNN and SYGVQD (reference sequence). The CDR3 spans 13 residues. The J segment lost 5 bases and the V segment lost 4 bases, leaving 5 bases of the junction unmatched. The CDR3 bases are TGCGCCAGCAGTGCGGGAGGCCGGGACGAGCAGTACTTC. As protein: CASSAGGRDEQYF.

This clone was detected once. The V and J genes are TRBV27 and TRBJ2-1; D is perhaps TRBD1 (6 bases). Trimming removed 5 bases at V and 3 bases at J, with 14 bases between. The CDR3 has 15 amino acids. CDR1 is MNHEY and CDR2 is SMNVEV in the germline V gene (reference sequence). The CDR3 loop reads CASSQWTEIYNEQFF. The CDR3, as DNA: TGTGCCAGCAGTCAATGGACAGAGATCTACAATGAGCAGTTCTTC.

This clone was detected a few times. V usage is TRBV5-1 and J usage is TRBJ2-1; the match to TRBD1 covers 7 bases. CDR1 and CDR2 from the germline V gene are SGHRS and YFSETQ. V dropped 4 bases and J dropped 10; count of bases not matched to a gene: 11. The CDR3 spans 14 residues. CDR3 region: CASSPNHDRVEQFF. CDR3 in DNA: TGCGCCAGCAGCCCGAATCACGACAGGGTGGAGCAGTTCTTC.

V is TRBV6-4 and J is TRBJ1-3, with a possible D match to TRBD1 (6 bases). CDR1 and CDR2 from the germline V gene are MRHNA and SNTAGT. The CDR3 covers 13 residues. V was shortened by 3 bases and J by 4 bases, with 7 bases between the two germline ends. CDR3 sequence reads: CASSETGGNTIYF. The CDR3 DNA follows: TGTGCCAGCAGTGAAACAGGGGGAAACACCATATATTTT.

This chain links TRBV19 with TRBJ2-1, with a tentative D call TRBD2 (5 bases). The CDR3 sequence is 14 residues long. Trimming removed 4 bases at V and 2 bases at J, with 9 bases between. The V gene's germline CDR1 is LNHDA and CDR2 SQIVND (reference sequence). The CDR3 nucleotides read TGTGCCAGTAGTAATCTAGCCCCCTACAATGAGCAGTTCTTC. This gives the protein CASSNLAPYNEQFF.

This clone came up a few times. The chain joins TRBV2 to TRBJ1-2, with D hard to call. Per germline, CDR1 SNHLY and CDR2 FYNNEI. The CDR3 contains 12 residues. With 6 bases removed from V and 3 bases from J, the gap between germline ends came to 8 bases. CDR3 sequence (DNA): TGTGCCAGCAGCTTAGAATACTATGGCTACACCTTC. It yields the protein CASSLEYYGYTF.

The chain uses TRBV11-2 and TRBJ2-1; weak D call: TRBD2 (6 bases). V was cut by 3 bases and J by 6 bases, with 12 bases left in between. This CDR3 region has 14 residues. Per germline, CDR1 SGHAT and CDR2 FQNNGV. The CDR3 DNA reads as TGTGCCAGCAGCTTGACGGGAGTGGGCAATGAGCAGTTCTTC. It codes for CASSLTGVGNEQFF.

The chain carries TRBV27 and TRBJ1-5; 10 bases align to TRBD1. The CDR3 spans 13 residues. The V gene end was trimmed by 6 bases and the J gene end by 4 bases; junction bases not matched to a gene: 0. Germline CDR1 reads MNHEY; CDR2 reads SMNVEV (reference sequence). The CDR3 region is CASRDRGNQPQHF. The CDR3 coding sequence is TGTGCCAGCAGGGACAGGGGGAATCAGCCCCAGCATTTT.

The rearrangement joins TRBV5-5 to TRBJ1-4, with 7 bases aligning to TRBD1. V shed 1 base, J shed 4 bases, and the junction held 4 bases outside the gene matches. This CDR3 spans 15 amino acids. CDR1 SGHKS and CDR2 YYEKEE come from the germline V gene (reference sequence). The CDR3 loop reads CASSLLQGNNEKLFF. DNA of the CDR3: TGTGCCAGCAGCTTGCTACAGGGGAATAATGAAAAACTGTTTTTT.

The chain uses TRBV13 and TRBJ1-2; D remains unclear. The CDR3 extends over 14 amino acids. V gave up 0 bases and J gave up 2 bases, with 7 bases separating them. The germline CDR1 and CDR2 sequences are PRHDT and FYEKMQ (reference sequence). CDR3 residues: CASSLGGANYGYTF. The CDR3 DNA follows: TGTGCCAGCAGCTTAGGGGGCGCGAACTATGGCTACACCTTC.

The chain combines TRBV5-8 with TRBJ2-3, with D possibly being TRBD1 (6 bases). This CDR3 has 14 amino acids. The germline gives CDR1 SGHTS, CDR2 YDEGEE. Trimming left V 4 bases short and J 2 bases short, with 11 bases between. CDR3 residues: CASSVGQITDTQYF. The CDR3 region has the DNA TGTGCCAGCAGCGTGGGACAAATCACAGATACGCAGTATTTT.

The chain is built from TRBV28 and TRBJ2-1; 11 nucleotides agree with TRBD2. Unmatched junction bases numbered 8, after V lost 4 bases and J lost 0 bases. The V gene's germline CDR1 is MDHEN and CDR2 SYDVKM. The CDR3 totals 18 residues. Written as DNA, the CDR3 is TGTGCCAGCAGTTCCATAGCGGGAGGGGGTAGCTCCTACAATGAGCAGTTCTTC. Translated, it gives CASSSIAGGGSSYNEQFF.